The clone carrying this T cell receptor beta chain was observed a handful of times. The junction differs from germline at one of its ends, possibly a read error. The germline V gene has CDR1 MDHEN and CDR2 SYDVKM. The CDR3 extends over 17 amino acids. The sample originates from a study of blood T cell repertoires in COVID-19. Study-level information: Samples representing acute and convalescent COVID-19 were sourced from the United States, Italy and Spain.

This table comes from immunoSEQ multiplex PCR, and its TCRdb copy is limited to in-frame clones, with some not included. The sample yields 40,000 to 50,000 clones, around 80% seen once. The sample was peripheral blood. V gene TRBV28 combines with J gene TRBJ2-5; perhaps TRBD2 as D (5 bases). The source is a man aged 65 to 85 with acute or convalescent COVID-19. Here the CDR3 DNA reads TGTCCCAGCGGCAAGCCGGGCCCGAGGGCCCGACGGGAGACCCAGTACTTC. Translating gives CPSGKPGPRARRETQYF.